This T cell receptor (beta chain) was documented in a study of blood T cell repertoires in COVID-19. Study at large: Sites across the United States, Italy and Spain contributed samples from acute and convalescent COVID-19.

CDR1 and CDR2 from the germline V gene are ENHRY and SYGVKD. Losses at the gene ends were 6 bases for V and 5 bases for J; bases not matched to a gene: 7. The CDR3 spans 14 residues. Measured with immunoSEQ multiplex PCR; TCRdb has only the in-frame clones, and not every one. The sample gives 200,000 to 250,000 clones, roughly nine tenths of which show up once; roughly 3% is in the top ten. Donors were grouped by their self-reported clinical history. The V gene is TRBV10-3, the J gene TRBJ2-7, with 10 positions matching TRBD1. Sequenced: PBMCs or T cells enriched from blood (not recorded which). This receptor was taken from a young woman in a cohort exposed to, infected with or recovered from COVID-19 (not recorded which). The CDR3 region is CAIRDGQGDNEQYF. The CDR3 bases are TGTGCCATCAGAGATGGACAGGGGGATAACGAGCAGTACTTC.